This T cell receptor beta chain derives from a study of T-cell reconstitution after alpha-beta-depleted transplantation in children. Study-wide results and limits: Some patients' high day-60 TCRbeta diversity was attributed to recipient cells surviving conditioning.

Notes on this clonotype: Its antigen is still unknown.

This sample's TCRbeta library carried unique molecular identifier barcodes. TCRdb ran MiXCR on the PCR reads and lists one entry per CDR3 protein. The table includes around 500,000 distinct CDR3 sequences, under 30% detected once. The clonotype originates from a boy younger than two who had a stem cell transplant for acute myeloid leukemia, so the T cells may come from the graft donor. Source: PBMCs, mostly from graft donor cells, taken 360 days after TCRalphabeta/CD19-depleted stem cell transplant.

The CDR3 DNA reads as TGTGCCAGCAGCCAAGTACCAGATACGCAGTATTTT. This translates into CASSQVPDTQYF. V gene TRBV3-1 combines with J gene TRBJ2-3; D remains unclear. Germline values: CDR1 LGHDT, CDR2 YNNKEL (reference sequence). Trimming left V 1 base short and J 4 bases short, with 3 bases between. This CDR3 contains 12 residues.